The 2 T cell receptor beta chains presented below share a single source sample, sequenced in a study of T cells in Graves' hyperthyroidism and ophthalmopathy. Amplified TCR beta CDR3 regions came from RNA transcripts. TCR CDR3 regions were first amplified by RT-PCR with HTBI primers. MiXCR was run by TCRdb on the multiplex PCR reads, yielding one entry per CDR3 protein. Among more than 450,000 distinct CDR3 sequences listed, 20% were seen once. Specimen: blood. These receptors were taken from a man aged 40-50 years with Graves' ophthalmopathy.

The gene calls are TRBV5-1 and TRBJ1-1, with TRBD1 as a possible D gene (6 bases). CDR3 length equals 14 residues. Germline V gene sequence: CDR1 SGHRS, CDR2 YFSETQ. Trimming took off 4 bases at V and 2 bases at J, with 12 bases between the two ends. The CDR3 loop reads CASSLRDTNTEAFF. In nucleotides, the CDR3 is TGCGCCAGCAGCCTCCGGGACACCAACACTGAAGCTTTCTTT.

This clonotype was counted a few times. V usage is TRBV4-3 and J usage is TRBJ2-3; TRBD2 matches at 8 bases. CDR1 is LGHNA, CDR2 YSLEER, per germline. The J segment lost 4 bases and the V segment lost 1 base, leaving 4 bases of the junction unmatched. CDR3 length: 15 residues. CDR3 amino acids: CASSQAGLAPDTQYF. DNA for the CDR3: TGCGCCAGCAGCCAAGCCGGACTAGCTCCAGATACGCAGTATTTT.